This TCR beta chain was sequenced during a study of identical twins. Each CDR3 protein is one row after TCRdb ran MiXCR on the 5' RACE reads. The sample has about 690,000 distinct CDR3 sequences, around 20% seen once. V lost 5 bases and J 3 bases, leaving 20 bases between the germline ends. CDR3 size: 16 residues. Per the germline V gene, CDR1 is SQVTM and CDR2 is ANQGSEA. As concerns this clonotype: Its antigen is unidentified.

Findings and limits, study-wide: These conclusions were based on statistical analysis (cross-sectional, not following the same donors).

This sample was shared with a second study, whose subject was T cells expressing NK-cell markers.

This clonotype originated in a woman younger than 35 in good health. Input material: PBMCs. V gene TRBV29-1 combines with J gene TRBJ1-3, with TRBD1 as a possible D gene (5 bases). CDR3 residues: CSVLIGGPDGGNTIYF. The CDR3 DNA sequence: TGCAGCGTTTTAATCGGGGGACCAGACGGTGGAAACACCATATATTTT.